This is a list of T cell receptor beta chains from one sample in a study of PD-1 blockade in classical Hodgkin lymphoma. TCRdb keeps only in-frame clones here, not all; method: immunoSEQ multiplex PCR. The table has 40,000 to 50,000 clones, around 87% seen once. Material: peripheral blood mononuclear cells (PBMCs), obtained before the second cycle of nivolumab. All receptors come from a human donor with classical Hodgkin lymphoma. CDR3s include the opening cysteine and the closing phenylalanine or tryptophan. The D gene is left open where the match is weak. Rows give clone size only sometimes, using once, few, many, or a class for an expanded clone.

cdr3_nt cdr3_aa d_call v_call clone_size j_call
TGTGCCAGCTCCGCAGGGAGCTCCTACAATGAGCAGTTCTTC CASSAGSSYNEQFF . TRBV6-1 . TRBJ2-1
TGTGCCAGCAGCTTTACAGGGTTTCGCGAGCAGTACTTC CASSFTGFREQYF . TRBV27 few TRBJ2-7
TGTGCCACCCGCGGGGACCTAGCGGGTACCGGGGAGCTGTTTTTT CATRGDLAGTGELFF TRBD2 TRBV15 . TRBJ2-2
TGTGCCAGCAGTTTAGACCGGGGTAAGAACTATGGCTACACCTTC CASSLDRGKNYGYTF . TRBV6-5 . TRBJ1-2
TGCGCCAGCAGCCTCCGGGGGGCCCTAAGGGTTGAGCAGTTCTTC CASSLRGALRVEQFF . TRBV4-3 . TRBJ2-1
TGCGCCAGCAGCTTAGTAGCGGGAGGGCCGGTGGAGACCCAGTACTTC CASSLVAGGPVETQYF TRBD2 TRBV5-1 once TRBJ2-5
TGTGCCAGCGGAGATGGACAGGAAGCTTTCTTT CASGDGQEAFF . TRBV5-4 . TRBJ1-1
TGTGCCAGTAGTGGGGCAGTGAACACTGAAGCTTTCTTT CASSGAVNTEAFF . TRBV19 . TRBJ1-1
TGTGCCAGCAGCTTTACAGGGGTGAACGAGCAGTACTTC CASSFTGVNEQYF TRBD1 TRBV7-8 . TRBJ2-7
TGTGCCAGCAGCTTAGGGGGGACATCGAACACTGAAGCTTTCTTT CASSLGGTSNTEAFF . TRBV7-9 . TRBJ1-1
TGTGCCAGCAGCTTACCTCTAGCGGGGGCCGGGGAGCTGTTTTTT CASSLPLAGAGELFF TRBD2 TRBV7-2 few TRBJ2-2
TGTGCTAGCAGCTTCACCCCCGGGGAGACCCAGTACTTC CASSFTPGETQYF . TRBV7-7 . TRBJ2-5
TGTGCCAGCAGCTCCCAACAGGGTGAGACCCAGTACTTC CASSSQQGETQYF . TRBV7-2 . TRBJ2-5
TGTGCCAGCAGCTCGCCTCCCGGGAGATTGAACACTGAAGCTTTCTTT CASSSPPGRLNTEAFF . TRBV7-2 . TRBJ1-1
TGTGCCAGTAAGTCCCCCGGGACAGGGGCGTTGAGCAATCAGCCCCAGCATTTT CASKSPGTGALSNQPQHF TRBD1 TRBV19 . TRBJ1-5
TGTGCCAGCAGCGGTGGACTAGCGGGAGGTGGCGAGCAGTACTTC CASSGGLAGGGEQYF TRBD2 TRBV13 . TRBJ2-7
TGTGCCATCAGTGAATCGGCTAGCGGAGCGGCCTCCACAGATACGCAGTATTTT CAISESASGAASTDTQYF TRBD2 TRBV10-3 . TRBJ2-3
TGCGCCAGCAGCTTTGGGAGGACAGGGGGAACCGGGGAGCTGTTTTTT CASSFGRTGGTGELFF TRBD1 TRBV5-1 . TRBJ2-2